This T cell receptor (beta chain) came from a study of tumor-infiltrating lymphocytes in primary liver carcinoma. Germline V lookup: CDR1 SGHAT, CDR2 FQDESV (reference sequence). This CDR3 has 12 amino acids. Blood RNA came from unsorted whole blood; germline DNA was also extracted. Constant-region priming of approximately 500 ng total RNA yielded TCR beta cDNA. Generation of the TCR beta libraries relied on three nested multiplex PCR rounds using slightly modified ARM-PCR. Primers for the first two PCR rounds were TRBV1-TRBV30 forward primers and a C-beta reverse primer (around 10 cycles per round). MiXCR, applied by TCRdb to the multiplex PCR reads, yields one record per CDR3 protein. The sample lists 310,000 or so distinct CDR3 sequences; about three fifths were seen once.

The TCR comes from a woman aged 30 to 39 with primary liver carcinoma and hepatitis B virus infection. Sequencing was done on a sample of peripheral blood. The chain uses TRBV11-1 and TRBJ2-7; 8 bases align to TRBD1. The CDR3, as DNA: TGTGTTAGCAGCGGACAGGGTAGGGAACAGTACTTC. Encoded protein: CVSSGQGREQYF. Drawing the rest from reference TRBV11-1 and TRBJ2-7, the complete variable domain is EAEVAQSPRYKITEKSQAVAFWCDPISGHATLYWYRQILGQGPELLVQFQDESVVDDSQLPKDRFSAERLKGVDSTLKIQPAELGDSAMYLCVSSGQGREQYFGPGTRLTVT.